This T cell receptor (beta chain) stems from a study of CD8 T cells in ankylosing spondylitis. The CDR3 runs 16 residues. This clonotype was seen at least ten times. Its antigen is unknown. TCRdb analysed the 5' RACE reads with MiXCR anew, one entry per CDR3 protein. The table shows roughly 250,000 distinct CDR3 sequences, with approximately 10% occurring only once. Whole-study results and caveats: What seemed typical of ankylosing spondylitis blood was a TCR beta motif built from several highly homologous variants.

This chain joins TRBV21-1 and TRBJ1-4. TRBV21-1 counts as a pseudogene. Sequencing used blood, either unsorted or a sorted T cell fraction (not recorded which). This TCR came from a male donor with ankylosing spondylitis or in good health (not recorded which). The CDR3 DNA reads TGTGCCAGCAGCAAAGGGGGCCTCCCCCAAAATGAAAAACTGTTTTTT. This codes for CASSKGGLPQNEKLFF.